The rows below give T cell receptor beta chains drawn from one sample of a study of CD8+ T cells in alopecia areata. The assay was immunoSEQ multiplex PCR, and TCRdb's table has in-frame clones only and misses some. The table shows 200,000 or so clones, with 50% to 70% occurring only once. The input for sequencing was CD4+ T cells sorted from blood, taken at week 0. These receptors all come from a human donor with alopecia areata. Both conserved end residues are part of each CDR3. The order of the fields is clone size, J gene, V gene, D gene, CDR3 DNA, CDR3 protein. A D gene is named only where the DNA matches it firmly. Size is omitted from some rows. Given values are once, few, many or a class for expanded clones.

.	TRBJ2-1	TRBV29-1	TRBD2	TGCAGCGTTGAAGATGGGCCTGGACTAGCGGGGGGAGATGAGCAGTTCTTC	CSVEDGPGLAGGDEQFF
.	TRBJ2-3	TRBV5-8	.	TGTGCCAGCAGGGACCTTTTAGGGGGAAACTTTTTCTGGTATTTT	CASRDLLGGNFFWYF
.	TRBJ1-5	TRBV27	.	TGTGCCAGCAGTTTCTCGCAGGAGAATCAGCCCCAGCATTTT	CASSFSQENQPQHF
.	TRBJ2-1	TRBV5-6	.	TGTGCCAGCAGCCTAACCCTACGGGTGGATGAGCAGTTCTTC	CASSLTLRVDEQFF
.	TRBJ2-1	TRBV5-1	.	TGCGCCAGCAGCTTGGGGCTAGCCTCTACGGATGAGCAGTTCTTC	CASSLGLASTDEQFF
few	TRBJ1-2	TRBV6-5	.	TGTGCCAGCAGTTACGACAGGCTGGGTGGCTACACCTTC	CASSYDRLGGYTF
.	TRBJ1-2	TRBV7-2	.	TGTGCCAGCAGCCTCCAGACCGTAGGGCTCGGGGGCTACACCTTC	CASSLQTVGLGGYTF
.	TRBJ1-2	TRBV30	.	TGTGCCTGGAGTCCCGACAGATTCACCTATGGCTACACCTTC	CAWSPDRFTYGYTF
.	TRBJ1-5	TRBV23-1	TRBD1	TGCGCCAGCAGTCACTCCGGACAGGGAGGACAGCCCCAGCATTTT	CASSHSGQGGQPQHF
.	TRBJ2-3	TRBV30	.	TGTGCCTGGAAGGCGGGGACGAGGGCAGATACGCAGTATTTT	CAWKAGTRADTQYF
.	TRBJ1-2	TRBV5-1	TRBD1	TGCGCCAGCAGCTTGGCCACAGGGGAGGAGAGCTATGGCTACACCTTC	CASSLATGEESYGYTF
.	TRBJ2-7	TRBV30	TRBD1	TGTGCCTGGAGTGTACAGGGGGCACCCTACGAGCAGTACTTC	CAWSVQGAPYEQYF
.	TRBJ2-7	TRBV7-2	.	TGTGCCAGCAGCCCCAGGAGGGGGTTAGCCGAGCAGTACTTC	CASSPRRGLAEQYF
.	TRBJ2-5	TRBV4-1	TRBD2	TGCGCCAGCAGCCCCCGACTAGCGGGAGCAGAGACCCAGTACTTC	CASSPRLAGAETQYF
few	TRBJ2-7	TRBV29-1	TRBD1	TGCAGCGTTGACAAGGGACAGGGGTACGAGCAGTACTTC	CSVDKGQGYEQYF
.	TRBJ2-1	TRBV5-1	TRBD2	TGCGCCAGCAGCGAGCGGGAGGGGTCCTACAATGAGCAGTTCTTC	CASSEREGSYNEQFF
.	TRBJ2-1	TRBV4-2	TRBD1	TGTGCCAGCAGCCATCTTGCACAGGGGCTCCGCAATGAGCAGTTCTTC	CASSHLAQGLRNEQFF
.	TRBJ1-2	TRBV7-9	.	TGTGCCAGCAGTCCGCCGCCGGACCCTCATGGCTACACCTTC	CASSPPPDPHGYTF
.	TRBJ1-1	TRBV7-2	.	TGTGCCAGCAGCTTAGCGGGGGGCCTGAACACTGAAGCTTTCTTT	CASSLAGGLNTEAFF
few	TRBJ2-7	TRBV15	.	TGTGCCACCAGCCCCGGGGGACTTTCCTACGAGCAGTACTTC	CATSPGGLSYEQYF
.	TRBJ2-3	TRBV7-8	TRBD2	TGTGCCAGCAGCCTCCTTAGCGGGGGGGCAGGCACAGATACGCAGTATTTT	CASSLLSGGAGTDTQYF
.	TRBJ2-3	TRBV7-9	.	TGTGCCAGCAGCTACGGCGGGGGCGCAACGCAGTATTTT	CASSYGGGATQYF
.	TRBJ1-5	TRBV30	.	TGTGCCTGGAGTAAGAGAACAGGAGAGGCTACTCCCCAGCATTTT	CAWSKRTGEATPQHF
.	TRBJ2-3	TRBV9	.	TGTGCCAGCAGCGTAGAGGGAACACATAGCACAGATACGCAGTATTTT	CASSVEGTHSTDTQYF
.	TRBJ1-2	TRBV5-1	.	TGCGCCAGCAGCTGGGTAGGGGATGGCTACACCTTC	CASSWVGDGYTF
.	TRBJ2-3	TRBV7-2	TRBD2	TGTGCCAGCAGCTTAGCCGGGACTAGCGGCACAGATACGCAGTATTTT	CASSLAGTSGTDTQYF
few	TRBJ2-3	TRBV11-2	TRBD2	TGTGCCAGCAGCTCTATTAGCGGGGGTTACCGCACAGATACGCAGTATTTT	CASSSISGGYRTDTQYF
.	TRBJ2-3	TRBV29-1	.	TGCAGCGTTGACAGCAGGGTCGGCACAGATACGCAGTATTTT	CSVDSRVGTDTQYF
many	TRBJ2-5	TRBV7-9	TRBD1	TGTGCCAGCATTGGGGACAGGGGAATTGGAGAGACCCAGTACTTC	CASIGDRGIGETQYF
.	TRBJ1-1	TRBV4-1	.	TGCGCCAGCAGCCCGGGACTCTCGGACATGAACACTGAAGCTTTCTTT	CASSPGLSDMNTEAFF
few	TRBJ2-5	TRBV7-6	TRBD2	TGTGCCAGCAGCCTTGGACTAGATGGAGAGACCCAGTACTTC	CASSLGLDGETQYF
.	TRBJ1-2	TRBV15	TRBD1	TGTGCCACCAGCAGAGATCCAGGGGGCTATGGCTACACCTTC	CATSRDPGGYGYTF
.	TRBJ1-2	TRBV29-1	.	TGCAGCGTTGAAGTTCCCGCATATGGCTACACCTTC	CSVEVPAYGYTF
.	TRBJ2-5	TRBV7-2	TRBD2	TGTGCCAGCAGCTTGGGACTAGCCCAAGAGACCCAGTACTTC	CASSLGLAQETQYF
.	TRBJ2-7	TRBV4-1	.	TGCGCCAGCAGCCAAGCGGGGGGACAGAACTACGAGCAGTACTTC	CASSQAGGQNYEQYF
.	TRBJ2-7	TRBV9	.	TGTGCCAGCAGCGTAGAGGGGGACCCCTACGAGCAGTACTTC	CASSVEGDPYEQYF
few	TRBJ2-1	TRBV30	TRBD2	TGTGCCTGGAGTCCGTCGGGACTAGCGGGGAACAATGAGCAGTTCTTC	CAWSPSGLAGNNEQFF
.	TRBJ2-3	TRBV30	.	TGTGCCTGGAGCAGGGGTAGCACAGATACGCAGTATTTT	CAWSRGSTDTQYF
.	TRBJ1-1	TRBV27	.	TGTGCCAGCACCCACCCGCGCATCGAAGCTTTCTTT	CASTHPRIEAFF
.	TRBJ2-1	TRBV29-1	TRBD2	TGCAGCGTTGAGCGGGAGGCTTACAATGAGCAGTTCTTC	CSVEREAYNEQFF
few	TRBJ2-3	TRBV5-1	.	TGCGCCAGCAGCTTGGCTGGGGGCACAGATACGCAGTATTTT	CASSLAGGTDTQYF
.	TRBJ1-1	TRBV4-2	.	TGTGCCAGCAGCCGGGGGGGGCAGTGGGACACTGAAGCTTTCTTT	CASSRGGQWDTEAFF
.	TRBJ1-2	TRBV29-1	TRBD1	TGCAGCGCCCACGGGGACAGGGGCAACTATGGCTACACCTTC	CSAHGDRGNYGYTF
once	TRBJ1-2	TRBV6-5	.	TGTGCCAGCAGTTACTCCTCCTACCCCGGACAGCACTACACCTTC	CASSYSSYPGQHYTF
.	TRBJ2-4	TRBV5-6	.	TGTGCCAGCAGCAATGGCGGGCTGACAGCCAAAAACATTCAGTACTTC	CASSNGGLTAKNIQYF
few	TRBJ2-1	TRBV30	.	TGTGCCTGGAGGACCGGGACCACCTACAATGAGCAGTTCTTC	CAWRTGTTYNEQFF
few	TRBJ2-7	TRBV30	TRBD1	TGTGCCTGGAGTCCGACAGGGGCGCTCTACTTC	CAWSPTGALYF
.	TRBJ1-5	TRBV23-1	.	TGCGCCAGCAGTCGCGAGACAAGTAGTTATCAGCCCCAGCATTTT	CASSRETSSYQPQHF
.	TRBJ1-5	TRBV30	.	TGTGCCTGGAGTGTAGGACAGTTTAATCAGCCCCAGCATTTT	CAWSVGQFNQPQHF
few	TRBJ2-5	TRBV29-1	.	TGCAGCGTTGGGGGTAGCAGCCTGGGCCAGTACTTC	CSVGGSSLGQYF